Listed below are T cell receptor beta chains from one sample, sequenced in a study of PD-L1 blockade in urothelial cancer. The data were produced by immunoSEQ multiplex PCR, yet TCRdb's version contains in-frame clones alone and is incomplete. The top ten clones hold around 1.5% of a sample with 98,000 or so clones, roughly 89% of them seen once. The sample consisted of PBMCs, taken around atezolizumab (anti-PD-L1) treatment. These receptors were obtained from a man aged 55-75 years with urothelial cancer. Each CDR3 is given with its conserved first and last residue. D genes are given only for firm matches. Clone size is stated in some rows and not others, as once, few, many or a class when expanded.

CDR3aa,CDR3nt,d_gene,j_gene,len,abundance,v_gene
CASSLVGRGLQETQYF,TGCGCCAGCAGCTTGGTCGGTCGGGGACTCCAAGAGACCCAGTACTTC,-,TRBJ2-5,16,-,TRBV5-1
CASSEGTGGLYGYTF,TGCGCCAGCAGCGAGGGGACAGGCGGTCTCTATGGCTACACCTTC,TRBD1,TRBJ1-2,15,few,TRBV5-1
CASNKRTGEDTQYF,TGTGCCAGCAACAAAAGGACAGGGGAAGATACGCAGTATTTT,TRBD1,TRBJ2-3,14,-,TRBV4-2
CASSIVAGLGTYEQYF,TGTGCCAGTAGTATCGTCGCCGGACTAGGAACCTACGAGCAGTACTTC,TRBD2,TRBJ2-7,16,-,TRBV19
CAIRPGLAGDTQYF,TGTGCCATCAGGCCGGGACTAGCGGGAGATACGCAGTATTTT,TRBD2,TRBJ2-3,14,-,TRBV10-3
CASLKDAVDRETQYF,TGTGCCAGCTTAAAGGACGCAGTGGACAGAGAGACCCAGTACTTC,-,TRBJ2-5,15,-,TRBV6-1
CASSEYNEQYF,TGTGCCAGCAGTGAATACAACGAGCAGTACTTC,-,TRBJ2-7,11,-,TRBV2
CASSQDRRVNEQYF,TGTGCCAGCAGCCAGGACCGGAGGGTCAACGAGCAGTACTTC,-,TRBJ2-7,14,-,TRBV4-2
CASSISLAGNHNEQFF,TGTGCCAGTAGTATTTCCCTGGCGGGGAACCACAATGAGCAGTTCTTC,-,TRBJ2-1,16,-,TRBV19
CASRVGSEPGELFF,TGTGCCAGCAGGGTCGGGTCAGAGCCCGGGGAGCTGTTTTTT,-,TRBJ2-2,14,-,TRBV2
CASSYNRGLEGYTF,TGTGCCAGCAGTTATAACAGGGGGCTGGAGGGCTACACCTTC,TRBD1,TRBJ1-2,14,-,TRBV6-6
CSVLPRGTEAFF,TGCAGCGTTCTTCCCCGGGGCACTGAAGCTTTCTTT,-,TRBJ1-1,12,-,TRBV29-1
CSVESQGTDTQYF,TGCAGCGTTGAGTCCCAGGGGACAGATACGCAGTATTTT,-,TRBJ2-3,13,-,TRBV29-1
CASSLVGGYEQYF,TGTGCCAGCAGCTTGGTCGGGGGCTACGAGCAGTACTTC,-,TRBJ2-7,13,-,TRBV5-5
CASSLDAGQETQYF,TGCGCCAGCAGCTTGGATGCGGGCCAAGAGACCCAGTACTTC,-,TRBJ2-5,14,few,TRBV5-1
CASTSGTTRSGANVLTF,TGTGCCAGCACCTCCGGGACAACTCGATCTGGGGCCAACGTCCTGACTTTC,-,TRBJ2-6,17,once,TRBV7-9
CASSKYGRGWEQYF,TGCGCCAGCAGTAAGTATGGCAGGGGTTGGGAGCAGTACTTC,-,TRBJ2-7,14,-,TRBV23-1
CSGTGGYEQYF,TGCAGTGGGACAGGGGGCTACGAGCAGTACTTC,TRBD1,TRBJ2-7,11,-,TRBV20-1
CASSPTGFYEQYF,TGCGCCAGCAGCCCGACAGGGTTCTACGAGCAGTACTTC,TRBD1,TRBJ2-7,13,-,TRBV4-1
CASSNLGQETQYF,TGTGCCAGTAGTAATCTAGGCCAAGAGACCCAGTACTTC,-,TRBJ2-5,13,-,TRBV19
CASSLPGQGGTGELFF,TGTGCCAGCAGCTTACCGGGACAGGGGGGCACCGGGGAGCTGTTTTTT,TRBD1,TRBJ2-2,16,-,TRBV7-9
CASSPGTGNGYTF,TGTGCCAGCAGCCCCGGGACAGGGAACGGCTACACCTTC,TRBD1,TRBJ1-2,13,-,TRBV6-1
CASSLFSGGSPGNEQFF,TGCGCCAGCAGCTTGTTTAGCGGGGGGTCACCGGGGAATGAGCAGTTCTTC,TRBD2,TRBJ2-1,17,-,TRBV5-1
CARSCAEQGARGYGYTF,TGTGCCAGAAGCTGCGCAGAACAGGGGGCGCGGGGCTATGGCTACACCTTC,TRBD1,TRBJ1-2,17,-,TRBV5-3
CASSQDITSGYNEQFF,TGCGCCAGCAGCCAAGACATCACTAGCGGCTACAATGAGCAGTTCTTC,TRBD2,TRBJ2-1,16,-,TRBV4-3
CASSVDTEAFF,TGTGCCAGCAGTGTAGACACTGAAGCTTTCTTT,-,TRBJ1-1,11,once,TRBV2
CASSVGGGTGGEQFF,TGTGCCAGCAGCGTCGGCGGGGGGACCGGCGGTGAGCAGTTCTTC,TRBD2,TRBJ2-1,15,-,TRBV9
CASSLVPSGGAVSYEQYF,TGCGCCAGCAGCTTGGTTCCTAGCGGGGGGGCCGTTTCCTACGAGCAGTACTTC,TRBD2,TRBJ2-7,18,-,TRBV5-1
CASSRGLAGGLNNEQFF,TGTGCCAGCAGCCGCGGACTAGCGGGGGGGCTGAACAATGAGCAGTTCTTC,TRBD2,TRBJ2-1,17,-,TRBV7-3
CASSPELTGPGNYGYTF,TGCGCCAGCAGCCCAGAACTGACAGGGCCGGGGAACTATGGCTACACCTTC,TRBD1,TRBJ1-2,17,-,TRBV5-1
CATSTRSTEYGYTF,TGTGCCACCAGCACAAGGTCGACAGAGTATGGCTACACCTTC,-,TRBJ1-2,14,-,TRBV15
CASSRDRAGEQYF,TGTGCCAGCAGCCGGGACAGGGCAGGGGAGCAGTACTTC,TRBD1,TRBJ2-7,13,-,TRBV5-6
CASGGRPYGDTQYF,TGTGCCAGCGGGGGCAGACCATATGGGGATACGCAGTATTTT,-,TRBJ2-3,14,-,TRBV9
CASSLDAGWETQYF,TGTGCCAGCAGCTTGGACGCGGGGTGGGAGACCCAGTACTTC,-,TRBJ2-5,14,-,TRBV7-8
CASSLSGVNTEAFF,TGTGCCAGCAGCTTATCCGGGGTGAACACTGAAGCTTTCTTT,-,TRBJ1-1,14,-,TRBV11-3
CASSETGGSDTQYF,TGTGCCAGCAGTGAAACAGGGGGTTCGGATACGCAGTATTTT,TRBD1,TRBJ2-3,14,-,TRBV6-4
CASSSSGGLGGYTF,TGTGCCAGCAGCTCAAGCGGGGGGCTAGGGGGCTACACCTTC,-,TRBJ1-2,14,-,TRBV7-9
CASRTGSIYEQYF,TGTGCCAGCAGAACCGGGTCGATCTACGAGCAGTACTTC,-,TRBJ2-7,13,-,TRBV6-1
CASSLTSGRFETQYF,TGTGCCAGCAGTTTAACTAGCGGGAGGTTTGAGACCCAGTACTTC,TRBD2,TRBJ2-5,15,-,TRBV28
CASQGSGQETQYF,TGTGCCAGCCAGGGATCAGGGCAAGAGACCCAGTACTTC,-,TRBJ2-5,13,-,TRBV18
CASSNYPDTQYF,TGTGCCAGCAGCAATTATCCAGATACGCAGTATTTT,-,TRBJ2-3,12,-,TRBV7-2
CASSLLSSSGANVLTF,TGTGCCAGCAGCTTATTATCGAGCTCTGGGGCCAACGTCCTGACTTTC,-,TRBJ2-6,16,-,TRBV5-6
CASTIGQDGNSPLHF,TGCGCCAGCACCATAGGACAGGATGGTAATTCACCCCTCCACTTT,TRBD1,TRBJ1-6,15,medium-sized,TRBV10-2
CASSPEAGGGTYTQYF,TGTGCCAGCAGCCCGGAAGCGGGAGGAGGCACTTATACGCAGTATTTT,TRBD2,TRBJ2-3,16,-,TRBV5-4
CASSEVGTGENEQYF,TGTGCCAGCAGTGAAGTAGGGACAGGGGAAAACGAGCAGTACTTC,TRBD1,TRBJ2-7,15,-,TRBV6-1
CASSGLAGNTGELFF,TGTGCCAGCAGTGGACTAGCGGGGAACACCGGGGAGCTGTTTTTT,TRBD2,TRBJ2-2,15,-,TRBV2